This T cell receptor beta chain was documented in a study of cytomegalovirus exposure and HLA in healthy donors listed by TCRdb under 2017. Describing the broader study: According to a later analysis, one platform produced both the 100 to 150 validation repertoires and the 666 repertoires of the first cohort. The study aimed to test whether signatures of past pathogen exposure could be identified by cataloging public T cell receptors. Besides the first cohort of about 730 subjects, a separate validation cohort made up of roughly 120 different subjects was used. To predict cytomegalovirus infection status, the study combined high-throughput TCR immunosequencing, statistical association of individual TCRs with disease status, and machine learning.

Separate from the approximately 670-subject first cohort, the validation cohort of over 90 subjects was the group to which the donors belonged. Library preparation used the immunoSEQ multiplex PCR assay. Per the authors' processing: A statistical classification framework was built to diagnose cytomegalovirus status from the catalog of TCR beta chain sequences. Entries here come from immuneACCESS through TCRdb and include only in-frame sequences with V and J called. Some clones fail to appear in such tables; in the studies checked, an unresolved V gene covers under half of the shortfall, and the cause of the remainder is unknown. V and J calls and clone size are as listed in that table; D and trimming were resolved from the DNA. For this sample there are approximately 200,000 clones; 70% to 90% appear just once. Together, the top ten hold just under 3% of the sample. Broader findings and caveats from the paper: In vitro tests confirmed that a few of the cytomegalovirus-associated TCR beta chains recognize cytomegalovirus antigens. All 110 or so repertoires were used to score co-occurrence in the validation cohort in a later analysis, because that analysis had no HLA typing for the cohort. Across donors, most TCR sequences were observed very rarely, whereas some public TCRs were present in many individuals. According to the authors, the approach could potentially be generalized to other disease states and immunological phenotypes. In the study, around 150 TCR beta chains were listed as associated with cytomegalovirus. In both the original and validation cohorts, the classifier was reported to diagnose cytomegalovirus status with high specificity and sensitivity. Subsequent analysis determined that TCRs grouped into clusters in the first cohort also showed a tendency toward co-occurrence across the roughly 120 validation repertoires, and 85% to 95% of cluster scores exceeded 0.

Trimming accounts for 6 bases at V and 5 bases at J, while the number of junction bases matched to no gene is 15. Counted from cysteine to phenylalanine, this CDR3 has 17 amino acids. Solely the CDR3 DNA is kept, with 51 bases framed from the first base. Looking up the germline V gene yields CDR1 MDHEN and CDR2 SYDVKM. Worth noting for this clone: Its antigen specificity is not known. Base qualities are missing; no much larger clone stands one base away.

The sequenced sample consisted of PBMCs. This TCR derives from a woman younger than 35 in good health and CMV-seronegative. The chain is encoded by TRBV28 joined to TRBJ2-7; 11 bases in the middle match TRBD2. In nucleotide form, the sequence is TGTGCCAGCAGCCCCCCCACCGGATCTAGCGGGAGGAACGAGCAGTACTTC. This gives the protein CASSPPTGSSGRNEQYF.